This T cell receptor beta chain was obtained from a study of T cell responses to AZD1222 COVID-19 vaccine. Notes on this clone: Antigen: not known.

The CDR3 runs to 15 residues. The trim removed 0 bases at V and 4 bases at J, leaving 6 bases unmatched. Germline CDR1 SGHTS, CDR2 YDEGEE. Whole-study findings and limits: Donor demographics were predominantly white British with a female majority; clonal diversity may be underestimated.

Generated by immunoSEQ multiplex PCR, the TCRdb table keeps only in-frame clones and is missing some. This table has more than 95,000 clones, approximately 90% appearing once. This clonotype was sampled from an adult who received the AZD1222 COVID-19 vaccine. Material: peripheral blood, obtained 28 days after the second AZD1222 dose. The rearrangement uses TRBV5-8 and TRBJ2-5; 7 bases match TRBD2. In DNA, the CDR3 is TGTGCCAGCAGCTTGGGGACGGGGGGATCAGAGACCCAGTACTTC. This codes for CASSLGTGGSETQYF. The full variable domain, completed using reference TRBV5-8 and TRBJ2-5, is EAGVTQSPTHLIKTRGQQATLRCSPISGHTSVYWYQQALGLGLQFLLWYDEGEERNRGNFPPRFSGRQFPNYSSELNVNALELEDSALYLCASSLGTGGSETQYFGPGTRLLVL.